One T cell receptor (beta chain) is described in this entry. This sample is part of a study of blood T cell repertoires in COVID-19. Turning to the study itself: Samples of COVID-19 (acute and convalescent) were obtained from the United States, Italy and Spain. In each case, the material was cDNA or gDNA derived from T cells, B-cell-depleted T cells, or PBMCs.

Sequenced by immunoSEQ multiplex PCR; TCRdb stores in-frame clones only, minus some. The repertoire holds 150,000 to 200,000 clones, with more than 85% as singletons. Deletions cut 6 bases from V and 2 bases from J, with 10 bases between. The CDR3 totals 13 residues. Germline V gene data show CDR1 as LGHNT and CDR2 as FRNRAP. This TCR was sampled from a man aged 60-69 years with COVID-19, enrolled during active disease. The chain has TRBV12-5 and TRBJ1-2; a possible D gene is TRBD1 (6 bases). Sample: peripheral blood. Here the CDR3 reads CASGEDRNYGYTF. CDR3 bases: TGTGCTAGTGGAGAAGACAGGAACTATGGCTACACCTTC.